The 10 T cell receptor beta chains in this list originate from one sample, sequenced in a study of T cell changes during pregnancy in multiple sclerosis (dated 2019 in TCRdb). The library came from the immunoSEQ multiplex PCR assay. TCRdb stores this immuneACCESS table with in-frame sequences only. Part of the clones is absent; in the studies checked, under half of the shortfall reflects unresolved V genes, and no reason is known for the rest. This sample is represented by approximately 61,000 clones; 70% to 90% of them were singletons. The ten largest clonotypes hold approximately 1.8% of the sample. This material consisted of peripheral blood, taken in the first trimester of pregnancy. The source of these receptors is a female donor with multiple sclerosis, enrolled in a pregnancy study.

The chain has TRBV15 and TRBJ1-1; D is undetermined. The germline V gene has CDR1 LNHNV and CDR2 YYDKDF (reference sequence). There are 14 residues in the CDR3. Trimming pared 0 bases from V and 8 bases from J, leaving 13 bases between. CDR3 sequence (DNA): TGTGCCACCAGCAGAGATCGGGAGTTGTTGGAAGCTTTCTTT. Translated, it gives CATSRDRELLEAFF.

The CDR3 region is CASSLASGSTHYEQYF. CDR3 nucleotides: TGTGCCAGCAGCTTGGCTAGCGGGAGTACCCACTACGAGCAGTACTTC. This chain connects TRBV5-5 to TRBJ2-7, with 10 bases that match TRBD2. The germline V gene has CDR1 SGHKS and CDR2 YYEKEE (reference sequence). This CDR3 is built from 16 residues. V gave up 0 bases and J gave up 3 bases; unmatched junction bases: 6.

The genes are TRBV27 and TRBJ2-7, with D possibly TRBD1 on 6 matching bases. This CDR3 has 17 amino acids. Germline values: CDR1 MNHEY, CDR2 SMNVEV (reference sequence). V lost 5 bases and J lost 3, with 23 bases in between. The chain's CDR3 is CASSPGKGQGTFYEQYF. The CDR3 nucleotides are TGTGCCAGCAGTCCCGGGAAGGGGCAGGGGACCTTCTACGAGCAGTACTTC.

The chain joins TRBV12-5 to TRBJ1-2, with TRBD1 identical over 11 bases. Losses at the gene ends were 0 bases for V and 4 bases for J; bases not matched to a gene: 10. Germline-derived CDR1 and CDR2 are LGHNT and FRNRAP. CDR3 length: 18 residues. CDR3 in amino acids: CASGLVLGQGAPTYGYTF. CDR3 coding DNA: TGTGCTAGTGGTTTGGTACTAGGACAGGGGGCACCGACCTATGGCTACACCTTC.

J is TRBJ2-3 and V is TRBV5-1; 8 nucleotides agree with TRBD2. V lost 4 bases, J lost 2 bases, and 15 bases stayed unmatched. CDR1 SGHRS and CDR2 YFSETQ come from the germline V gene. This CDR3 has 18 residues. The CDR3 region is CASSLVERGPQITDTQYF. For the CDR3, the DNA is TGCGCCAGCAGCCTTGTGGAGCGGGGGCCGCAAATCACAGATACGCAGTATTTT.

Notes on this clone: The junction does not match germline at one end; this may be a read error. The gene calls are TRBV11-2 and TRBJ2-7, with 13 nucleotides matching TRBD2. In germline, CDR1 is SGHAT, CDR2 FQNNGV. The CDR3 has 13 residues. The CDR3, as DNA: TGTGCCAGCAGCTTAGAGACTAGCGGGAGGTGCCACTTC. The encoded protein is CASSLETSGRCHF.

The V call is TRBV7-3, the J call TRBJ2-3, with D unresolved. CDR1 and CDR2 (germline): SGHTA, FQGTGA. The V end lost 5 bases, the J end lost 7 bases, and 13 bases lay between the germline ends. The CDR3 has 13 residues. The CDR3 here is CASSPLGAYTQYF. The CDR3 region has the DNA TGTGCCAGCAGCCCTTTGGGCGCCTATACGCAGTATTTT.

This chain links TRBV9 with TRBJ2-3, with D maybe TRBD1 (6 bases). The CDR3 runs to 13 residues. CDR1 and CDR2 (germline): SGDLS, YYNGEE. V dropped 2 bases and J dropped 5 bases, with 9 bases sitting between them. The DNA of the CDR3 is TGTGCCAGCAGCGTTGGGGGCGTAGATACGCAGTATTTT. It yields the protein CASSVGGVDTQYF. The full variable domain, its missing parts supplied by reference TRBV9 and TRBJ2-3, is DSGVTQTPKHLITATGQRVTLRCSPRSGDLSVYWYQQSLDQGLQFLIQYYNGEERAKGNILERFSAQQFPDLHSELNLSSLELGDSALYFCASSVGGVDTQYFGPGTRLTVL.

This clone was recorded only once. J is TRBJ2-3 and V is TRBV6-5; D is ambiguous. The CDR3 contains 12 residues. Trimming removed 4 bases at V and 0 bases at J, with 2 bases between. CDR1 is MNHEY, CDR2 SVGAGI, per germline. CDR3 coding DNA: TGTGCCAGCAGTTCTAGCACAGATACGCAGTATTTT. Encoded protein: CASSSSTDTQYF.

The genes are TRBV4-1 and TRBJ1-5; 7 positions match TRBD1. CDR1 MGHRA and CDR2 YSYEKL come from the germline V gene. V trimming: 6 bases; J trimming: 4 bases; junction bases outside the gene matches: 12. The CDR3 runs 16 residues. In DNA, the CDR3 is TGCGCCAGCAGACCCTCGACAGGGTACGCGAATCAGCCCCAGCATTTT. It specifies CASRPSTGYANQPQHF.